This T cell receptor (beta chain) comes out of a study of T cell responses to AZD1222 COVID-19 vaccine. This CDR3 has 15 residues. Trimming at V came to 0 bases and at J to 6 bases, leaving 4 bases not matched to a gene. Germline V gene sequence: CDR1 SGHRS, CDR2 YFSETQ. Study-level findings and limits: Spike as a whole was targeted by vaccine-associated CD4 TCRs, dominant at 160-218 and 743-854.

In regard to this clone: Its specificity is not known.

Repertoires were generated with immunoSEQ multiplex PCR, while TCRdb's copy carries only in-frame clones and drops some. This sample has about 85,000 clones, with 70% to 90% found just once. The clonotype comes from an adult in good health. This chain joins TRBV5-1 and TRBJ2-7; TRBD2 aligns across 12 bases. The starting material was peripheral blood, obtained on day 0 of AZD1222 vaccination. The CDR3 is CASSLGLAGGREQYF. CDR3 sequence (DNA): TGCGCCAGCAGCTTGGGCCTAGCGGGAGGGCGCGAGCAGTACTTC.